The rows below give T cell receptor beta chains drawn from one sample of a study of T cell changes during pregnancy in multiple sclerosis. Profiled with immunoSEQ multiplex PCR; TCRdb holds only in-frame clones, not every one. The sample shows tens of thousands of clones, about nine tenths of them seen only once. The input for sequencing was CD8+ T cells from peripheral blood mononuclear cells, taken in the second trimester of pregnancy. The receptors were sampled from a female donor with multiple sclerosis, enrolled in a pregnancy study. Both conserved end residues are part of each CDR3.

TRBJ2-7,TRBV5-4,CASSDAGRGSYEQYF
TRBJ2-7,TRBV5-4,CASSLDRAYEQYF
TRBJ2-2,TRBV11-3,CASSARTSGGTGELFF
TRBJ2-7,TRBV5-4,CASSLFSDSYEQYF
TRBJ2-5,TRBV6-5,CASSSGQESVAPQYF
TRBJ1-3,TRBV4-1,CASSLKGGAPSGNTIYF
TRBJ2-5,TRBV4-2,CASSRLAVYQETQYF
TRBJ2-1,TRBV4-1,CASSQDPGLATYNEQFF
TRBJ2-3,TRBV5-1,CASSLGQGGTDTQYF
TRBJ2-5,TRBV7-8,CASSVPGQGIETQYF
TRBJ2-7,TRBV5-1,CASSLAQAGGVNYEQYF
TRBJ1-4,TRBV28,CASSLDRGRQWEKLFF
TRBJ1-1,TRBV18,CASSPALGGSEAFF
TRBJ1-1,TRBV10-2,CASSGDRGATEAFF
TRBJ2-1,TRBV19,CASSIRLADYNEQFF
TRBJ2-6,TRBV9,CASSVSGTEVSGANVLTF
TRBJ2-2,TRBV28,CASSTRQGITNTGELFF
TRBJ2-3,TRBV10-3,CAISEWGLADYTDTQYF
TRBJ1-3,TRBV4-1,CASSQAGGENTIYF
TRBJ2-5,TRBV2,CASNPPGLAGEDETQYF
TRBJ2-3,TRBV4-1,CASSQATTRADTQYF
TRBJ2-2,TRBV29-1,CSVVNGTSAGELFF
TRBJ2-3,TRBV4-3,CASSQAGASTDTQYF
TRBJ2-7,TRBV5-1,CASSLEGSYEQYF
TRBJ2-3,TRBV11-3,CASSLGGSSTDTQYF
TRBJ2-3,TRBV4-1,CASTGKTSGRGDTQYF
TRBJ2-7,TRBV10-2,CASSVAGVGIYEQYF
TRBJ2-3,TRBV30,CAWVGIGPGTKAGGYTDTQYF
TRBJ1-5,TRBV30,CAWDTGGNQPQHF